Listed below are T cell receptor beta chains from one sample, sequenced in a study of control samples from healthy donors and cancer patients. The assay was immunoSEQ multiplex PCR, and TCRdb's table has in-frame clones only and misses some. In the table there are tens of thousands of clones, approximately 94% of which are singletons. Sequenced input: PBMCs. The origin of the receptors is a woman aged 40 to 50 with lung cancer. CDR3s include the opening cysteine and the closing phenylalanine or tryptophan. Each record gives: J gene, CDR3 length, D gene, clone size, V gene, CDR3 DNA, CDR3 protein. D genes are given only for firm matches. Part of the rows lack a size; the others show once, few, many or a class for expanded clones.

j_call: TRBJ2-7
cdr3_length: 13
d_call: .
clone_size: .
v_call: TRBV24-1
cdr3_nt: TGTGCCACCCGTAGGTGGAAGACCTACGAGCAGTACTTC
cdr3_aa: CATRRWKTYEQYF

j_call: TRBJ1-1
cdr3_length: 14
d_call: .
clone_size: once
v_call: TRBV10-3
cdr3_nt: TGTGCCATCAGCACATCGGGGCGCGGGACTGAAGCTTTCTTT
cdr3_aa: CAISTSGRGTEAFF

j_call: TRBJ1-2
cdr3_length: 15
d_call: .
clone_size: .
v_call: TRBV7-8
cdr3_nt: TGTGCCAGCAGCTTAGGGGGGGGGAGGAACAATGGCTACACCTTC
cdr3_aa: CASSLGGGRNNGYTF

j_call: TRBJ2-1
cdr3_length: 16
d_call: TRBD1
clone_size: .
v_call: TRBV3-1/TRBV3-2
cdr3_nt: TGTGCCAGCAGCCAGTTGACAGGGGCTACCTACAATGAGCAGTTCTTC
cdr3_aa: CASSQLTGATYNEQFF

j_call: TRBJ2-6
cdr3_length: 18
d_call: .
clone_size: .
v_call: TRBV21-1
cdr3_nt: TGTGCCAGCAACCCCCCCCGGGGGCCTCGGTACGGGGCCAACGTCCTGACTTTC
cdr3_aa: CASNPPRGPRYGANVLTF

j_call: TRBJ2-7
cdr3_length: 16
d_call: .
clone_size: .
v_call: TRBV14
cdr3_nt: TGTGCCAGCAGCCAGGGTCTATATGGGGTGGTCTACGAGCAGTACTTC
cdr3_aa: CASSQGLYGVVYEQYF

j_call: TRBJ1-2
cdr3_length: 13
d_call: .
clone_size: .
v_call: TRBV5-4
cdr3_nt: TGTGCCAGCAGCTCGAAAGAAACTTATGGCTACACCTTC
cdr3_aa: CASSSKETYGYTF

j_call: TRBJ1-2
cdr3_length: 14
d_call: TRBD1
clone_size: .
v_call: TRBV28
cdr3_nt: TGTGCCAGCAGAGACAGGGGGCGCTCCTATGGCTACACCTTC
cdr3_aa: CASRDRGRSYGYTF

j_call: TRBJ1-2
cdr3_length: 15
d_call: .
clone_size: .
v_call: TRBV7-9
cdr3_nt: TGTGCCAGCAGCAGAGACGGACAATATAACTATGGCTACACCTTC
cdr3_aa: CASSRDGQYNYGYTF

j_call: TRBJ2-7
cdr3_length: 12
d_call: .
clone_size: .
v_call: TRBV7-9
cdr3_nt: TGTGCCAGCAGATTCGGCTCCTACGAGCAGTACTTC
cdr3_aa: CASRFGSYEQYF

j_call: TRBJ1-1
cdr3_length: 14
d_call: .
clone_size: .
v_call: TRBV19
cdr3_nt: TGTGCCAGTAGTATAGGCATAACCTACACTGAAGCTTTCTTT
cdr3_aa: CASSIGITYTEAFF

j_call: TRBJ2-3
cdr3_length: 17
d_call: TRBD2
clone_size: .
v_call: TRBV11-3
cdr3_nt: TGTGCCAGCAGCTTAGCGCTAGCGGGGGGGCGCACAGATACGCAGTATTTT
cdr3_aa: CASSLALAGGRTDTQYF

j_call: TRBJ2-5
cdr3_length: 14
d_call: .
clone_size: once
v_call: TRBV5-4
cdr3_nt: TGTGCCAGCAACTCCCGGACAGATTCAGAGACCCAGTACTTC
cdr3_aa: CASNSRTDSETQYF

j_call: TRBJ2-3
cdr3_length: 14
d_call: .
clone_size: few
v_call: TRBV27
cdr3_nt: TGTGCCAGCGGCGGATCAACCCTCACAGATACGCAGTATTTT
cdr3_aa: CASGGSTLTDTQYF

j_call: TRBJ1-5
cdr3_length: 16
d_call: .
clone_size: .
v_call: TRBV4-1
cdr3_nt: TGCGCCAGCAGCCAAGATCTTGGCAGGGAAAGTCAGCCCCAGCATTTT
cdr3_aa: CASSQDLGRESQPQHF

j_call: TRBJ2-2
cdr3_length: 15
d_call: .
clone_size: .
v_call: TRBV9
cdr3_nt: TGTGCCAGCAGCGTAGGCGGGGCTAACACCGGGGAGCTGTTTTTT
cdr3_aa: CASSVGGANTGELFF

j_call: TRBJ2-7
cdr3_length: 14
d_call: .
clone_size: few
v_call: TRBV11-2
cdr3_nt: TGTGCCAGCAGCTACAGGGATCATTTAGGAGAGCAGTACTTC
cdr3_aa: CASSYRDHLGEQYF

j_call: TRBJ2-7
cdr3_length: 13
d_call: .
clone_size: .
v_call: TRBV6-5
cdr3_nt: TGTGCCAGCAGTTACGAACTCTCCTACGAGCAGTACTTC
cdr3_aa: CASSYELSYEQYF

j_call: TRBJ1-6
cdr3_length: 14
d_call: .
clone_size: .
v_call: TRBV6-2/TRBV6-3
cdr3_nt: TGTGCCAGCAGTTACCGGACGATTGATTCACCCCTCCACTTT
cdr3_aa: CASSYRTIDSPLHF

j_call: TRBJ1-6
cdr3_length: 17
d_call: .
clone_size: few
v_call: TRBV6-6
cdr3_nt: TGTGCCAGCAGTGGATCCTACGGACTTTTGGGTAATTCACCCCTCCACTTT
cdr3_aa: CASSGSYGLLGNSPLHF

j_call: TRBJ1-1
cdr3_length: 13
d_call: .
clone_size: .
v_call: TRBV4-2
cdr3_nt: TGTGCCAGCAGCCAAGACCTTAACACTGAAGCTTTCTTT
cdr3_aa: CASSQDLNTEAFF

j_call: TRBJ2-7
cdr3_length: 14
d_call: TRBD1
clone_size: .
v_call: TRBV6-5
cdr3_nt: TGTGCCAGCAGTACGCGGGACAGGGACCCCGAGCAGTACTTC
cdr3_aa: CASSTRDRDPEQYF

j_call: TRBJ2-1
cdr3_length: 19
d_call: TRBD1
clone_size: .
v_call: TRBV7-3
cdr3_nt: TGTGCCAGCAGCTTAGTCGGGACAGGGGGTTATACCTCCTACAATGAGCAGTTCTTC
cdr3_aa: CASSLVGTGGYTSYNEQFF

j_call: TRBJ1-1
cdr3_length: 13
d_call: .
clone_size: .
v_call: TRBV19
cdr3_nt: TGTGCCAGTAAAATCGACAGACTCACTGAAGCTTTCTTT
cdr3_aa: CASKIDRLTEAFF

j_call: TRBJ1-2
cdr3_length: 14
d_call: .
clone_size: .
v_call: TRBV9
cdr3_nt: TGTGCCAGCAGCGGAGGGGGATGGAACTATGGCTACACCTTC
cdr3_aa: CASSGGGWNYGYTF

j_call: TRBJ1-1
cdr3_length: 13
d_call: .
clone_size: .
v_call: TRBV6-2/TRBV6-3
cdr3_nt: TGTGCCAGCAGTTACTCATCGAACACTGAAGCTTTCTTT
cdr3_aa: CASSYSSNTEAFF

j_call: TRBJ1-1
cdr3_length: 11
d_call: TRBD1
clone_size: .
v_call: TRBV30
cdr3_nt: TGTGCCGGGACAGACAGCCTGAAAGCTTTCTTT
cdr3_aa: CAGTDSLKAFF

j_call: TRBJ1-1
cdr3_length: 15
d_call: TRBD1
clone_size: .
v_call: TRBV7-8
cdr3_nt: TGTGCCAGCAGATCAACCCATCAGGGGGGCACTGAAGCTTTCTTT
cdr3_aa: CASRSTHQGGTEAFF